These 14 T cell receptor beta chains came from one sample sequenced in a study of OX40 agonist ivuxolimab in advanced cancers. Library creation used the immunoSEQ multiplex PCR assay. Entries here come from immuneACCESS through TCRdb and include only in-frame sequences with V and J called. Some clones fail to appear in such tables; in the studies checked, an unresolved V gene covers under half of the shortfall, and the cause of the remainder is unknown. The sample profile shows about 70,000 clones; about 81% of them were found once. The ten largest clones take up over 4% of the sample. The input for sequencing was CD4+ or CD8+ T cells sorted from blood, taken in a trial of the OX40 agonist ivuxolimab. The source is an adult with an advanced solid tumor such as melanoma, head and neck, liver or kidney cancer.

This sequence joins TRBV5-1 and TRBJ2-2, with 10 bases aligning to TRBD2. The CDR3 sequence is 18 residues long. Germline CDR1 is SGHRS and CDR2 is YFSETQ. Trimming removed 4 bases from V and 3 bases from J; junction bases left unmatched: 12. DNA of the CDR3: TGCGCCAGCAGCCCGCTAGCGGGAGATTCAGGGTACACCGGGGAGCTGTTTTTT. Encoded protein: CASSPLAGDSGYTGELFF.

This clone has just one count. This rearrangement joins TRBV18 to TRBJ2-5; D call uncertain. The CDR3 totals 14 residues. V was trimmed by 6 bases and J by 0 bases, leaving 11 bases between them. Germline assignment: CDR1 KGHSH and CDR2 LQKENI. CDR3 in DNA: TGTGCCAGCTCCCCCAATAGGTACCAAGAGACCCAGTACTTC. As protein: CASSPNRYQETQYF.

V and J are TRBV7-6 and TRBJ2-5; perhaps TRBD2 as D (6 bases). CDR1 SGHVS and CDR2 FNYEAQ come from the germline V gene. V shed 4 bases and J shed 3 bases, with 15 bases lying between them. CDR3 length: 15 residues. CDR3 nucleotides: TGTGCCAGCAGCTCCCTTGCTAGCGCCGAAGAGACCCAGTACTTC. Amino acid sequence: CASSSLASAEETQYF. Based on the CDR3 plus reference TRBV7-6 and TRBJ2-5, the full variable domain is GAGVSQSPRYKVTKRGQDVALRCDPISGHVSLYWYRQALGQGPEFLTYFNYEAQQDKSGLPNDRFSAERPEGSISTLTIQRTEQRDSAMYRCASSSLASAEETQYFGPGTRLLVL.

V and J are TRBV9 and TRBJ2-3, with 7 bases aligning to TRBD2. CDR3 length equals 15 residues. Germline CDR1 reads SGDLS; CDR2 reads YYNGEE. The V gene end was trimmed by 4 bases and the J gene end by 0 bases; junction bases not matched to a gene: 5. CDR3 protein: CASSWSGGSTDTQYF. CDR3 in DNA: TGTGCCAGCAGCTGGTCGGGAGGAAGCACAGATACGCAGTATTTT.

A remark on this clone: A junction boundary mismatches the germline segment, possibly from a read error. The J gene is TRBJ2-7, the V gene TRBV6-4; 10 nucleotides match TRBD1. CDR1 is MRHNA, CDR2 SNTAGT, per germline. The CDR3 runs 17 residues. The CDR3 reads CASSYSTSGTGVHEQYF. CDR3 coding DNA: TGTGCCAGCAGTTACTCGACCAGCGGGACAGGGGTCCACGAGCAGTACTTC.

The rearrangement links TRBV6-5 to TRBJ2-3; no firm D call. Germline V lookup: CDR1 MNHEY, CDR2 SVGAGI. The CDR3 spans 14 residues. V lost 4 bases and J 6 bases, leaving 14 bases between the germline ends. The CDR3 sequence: CASSFSLTEDTQYF. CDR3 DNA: TGTGCCAGCAGTTTTTCCCTGACTGAGGATACGCAGTATTTT.

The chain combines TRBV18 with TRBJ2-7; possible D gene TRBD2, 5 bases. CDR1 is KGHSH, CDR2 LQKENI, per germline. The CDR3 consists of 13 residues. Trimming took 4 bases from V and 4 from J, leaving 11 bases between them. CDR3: CASSRERLYEQYF. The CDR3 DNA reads TGTGCCAGCTCACGGGAGCGTCTGTACGAGCAGTACTTC.

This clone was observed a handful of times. The CDR3 bases are TGTGCCAGCAGAACAGGGTTTTCACCCCTCCACTTT. Translation gives CASRTGFSPLHF. V usage is TRBV28 and J usage is TRBJ1-6, with D possibly matching TRBD1 (6 bases). Germline V gene sequence: CDR1 MDHEN, CDR2 SYDVKM. The CDR3 totals 12 residues. V was trimmed by 6 bases and J by 9 bases, leaving 9 bases between them.

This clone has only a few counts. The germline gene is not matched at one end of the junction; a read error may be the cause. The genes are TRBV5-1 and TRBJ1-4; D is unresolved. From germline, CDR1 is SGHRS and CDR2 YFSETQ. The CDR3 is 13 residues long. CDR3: CASSLVTHEKLFF. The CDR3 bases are TGCGCCAGCAGCTTGGTAACTCATGAAAAACTGTTTTTT.

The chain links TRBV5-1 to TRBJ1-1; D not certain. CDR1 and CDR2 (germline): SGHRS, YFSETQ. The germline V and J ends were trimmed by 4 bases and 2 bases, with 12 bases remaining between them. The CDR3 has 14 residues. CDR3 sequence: CASSLGTVNTEAFF. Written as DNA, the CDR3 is TGCGCCAGCAGCCTTGGCACAGTTAACACTGAAGCTTTCTTT. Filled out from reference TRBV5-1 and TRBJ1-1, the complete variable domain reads KAGVTQTPRYLIKTRGQQVTLSCSPISGHRSVSWYQQTPGQGLQFLFEYFSETQRNKGNFPGRFSGRQFSNSRSEMNVSTLELGDSALYLCASSLGTVNTEAFFGQGTRLTVV.

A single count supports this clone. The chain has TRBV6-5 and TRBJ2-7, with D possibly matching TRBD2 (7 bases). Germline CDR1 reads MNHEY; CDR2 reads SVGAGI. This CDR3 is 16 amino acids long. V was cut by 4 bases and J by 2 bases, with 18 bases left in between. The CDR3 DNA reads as TGTGCCAGCAGTTCCACACCAGGGAGGGGGACCTACGAGCAGTACTTC. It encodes CASSSTPGRGTYEQYF.

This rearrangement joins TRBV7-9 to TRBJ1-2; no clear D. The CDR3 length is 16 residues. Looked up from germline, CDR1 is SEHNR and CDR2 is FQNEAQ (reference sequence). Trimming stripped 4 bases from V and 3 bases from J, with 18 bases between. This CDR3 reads CASSSPYRGQDYGYTF. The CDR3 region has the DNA TGTGCCAGCAGCTCCCCGTATCGGGGTCAAGACTATGGCTACACCTTC.

The CDR3 loop reads CASSLPGLGGQQYF. CDR3 nucleotide sequence: TGTGCCAGCAGCCTTCCGGGACTAGGGGGCCAGCAGTACTTC. This rearrangement joins TRBV6-5 to TRBJ2-5; D may be TRBD2 (8 bases). The CDR3 totals 14 residues. With 6 bases removed from V and 11 bases from J, the gap between germline ends came to 22 bases. Germline V gene data show CDR1 as MNHEY and CDR2 as SVGAGI.

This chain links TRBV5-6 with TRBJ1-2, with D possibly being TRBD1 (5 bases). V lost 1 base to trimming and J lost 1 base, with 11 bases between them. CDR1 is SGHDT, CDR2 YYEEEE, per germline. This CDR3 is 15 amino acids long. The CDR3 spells CASSLMAGGNYGYTF. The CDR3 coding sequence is TGTGCCAGCAGCTTGATGGCGGGGGGTAACTATGGCTACACCTTC.